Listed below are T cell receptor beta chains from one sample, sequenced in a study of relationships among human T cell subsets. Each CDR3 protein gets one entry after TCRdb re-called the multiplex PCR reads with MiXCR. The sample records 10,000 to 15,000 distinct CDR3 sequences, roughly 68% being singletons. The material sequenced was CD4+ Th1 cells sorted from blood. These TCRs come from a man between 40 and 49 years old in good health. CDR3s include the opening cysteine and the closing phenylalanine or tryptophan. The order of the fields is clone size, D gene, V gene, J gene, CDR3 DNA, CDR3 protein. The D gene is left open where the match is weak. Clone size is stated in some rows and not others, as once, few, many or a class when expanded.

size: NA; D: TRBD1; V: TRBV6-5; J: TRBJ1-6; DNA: TGTGCCAGCAGGATGGGACAGGGTAATTCACCCCTCCACTTT; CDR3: CASRMGQGNSPLHF
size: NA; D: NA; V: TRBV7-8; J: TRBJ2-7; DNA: TGTGCCAGCAGCCCTAGACCAGCGGGCGAGCAGTACTTC; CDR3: CASSPRPAGEQYF
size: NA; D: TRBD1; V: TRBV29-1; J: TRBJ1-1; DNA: TGCAGCGTTGAGCCCGCCGGGACAGGGTCTTTTGAAGCTTTCTTT; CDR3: CSVEPAGTGSFEAFF
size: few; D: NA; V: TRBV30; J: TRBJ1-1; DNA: TGTGCCTGGCGCCCTGGGCCCGGGGAAGCTTTCTTT; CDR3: CAWRPGPGEAFF
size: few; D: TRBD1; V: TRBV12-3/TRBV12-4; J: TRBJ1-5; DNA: TGTGCCAGCAGTCTCCGGGACAGGGGGTACCAGCCCCAGCATTTT; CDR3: CASSLRDRGYQPQHF
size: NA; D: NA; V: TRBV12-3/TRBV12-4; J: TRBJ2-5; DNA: TGTGCCAGCAGTTTCTTAGGAGGCGAGACCCAGTACTTC; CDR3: CASSFLGGETQYF
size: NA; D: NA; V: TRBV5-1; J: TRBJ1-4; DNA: TGCGCCAGCAGATCCGGGGACGGCACTAATGAAAAACTGTTTTTT; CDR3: CASRSGDGTNEKLFF
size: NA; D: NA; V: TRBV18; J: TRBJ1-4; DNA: TGTGCCAGTTCCCTATGGGGGACTAATGAAAAACTGTTTTTT; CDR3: CASSLWGTNEKLFF
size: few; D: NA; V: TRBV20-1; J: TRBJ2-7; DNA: TGCAGTGCTCTGGCGGACTACGAGCAGTACTTC; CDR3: CSALADYEQYF
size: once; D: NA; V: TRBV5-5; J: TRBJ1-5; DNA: TGTGCCAGCAGCTTAATCGACGGCGGGGATCAGCCCCAGCATTTT; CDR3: CASSLIDGGDQPQHF
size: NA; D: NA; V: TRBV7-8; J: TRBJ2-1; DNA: TGTGCCAGCAGCCCTAAAGCTAGCGCGAGATACAATGAGCAGTTCTTC; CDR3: CASSPKASARYNEQFF
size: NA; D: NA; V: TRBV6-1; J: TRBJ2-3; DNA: TGTGCCGCAACGGGGGACCGGTGGACGCAGTATTTT; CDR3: CAATGDRWTQYF
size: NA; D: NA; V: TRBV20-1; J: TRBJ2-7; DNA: TGCAGTGCTTCCGACAGCTACGAGCAGTACTTC; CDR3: CSASDSYEQYF
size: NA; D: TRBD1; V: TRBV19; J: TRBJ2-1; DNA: TGTGCCAGTAGCAACAGACAGGGGGAACGTAATGAGCAGTTCTTC; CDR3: CASSNRQGERNEQFF
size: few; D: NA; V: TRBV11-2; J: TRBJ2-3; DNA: TGTGCCAGCAGCTTAGATGGGGGTGGGCAGTATTTT; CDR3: CASSLDGGGQYF
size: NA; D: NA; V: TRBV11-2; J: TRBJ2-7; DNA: TGTGCCAGCAGGGACCGATATTTAGAGCAGTACTTC; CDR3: CASRDRYLEQYF
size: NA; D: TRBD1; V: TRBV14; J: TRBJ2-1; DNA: TGTGCCAGCAGCCACCGACAGGGGAGAGGGGTCTACAATGAGCAGTTCTTC; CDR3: CASSHRQGRGVYNEQFF
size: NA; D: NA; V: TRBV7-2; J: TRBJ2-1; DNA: TGTGCCAGCAGCCTCCCGAGCAATGAGCAGTTCTTC; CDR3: CASSLPSNEQFF
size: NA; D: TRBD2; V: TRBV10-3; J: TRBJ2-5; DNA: TGTGCCTCATCGGGGACTAGCGGGGTTGAGACCCAGTACTTC; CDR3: CASSGTSGVETQYF
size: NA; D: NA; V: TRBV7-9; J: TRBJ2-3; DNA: TGTGCCACCCTCTATTCGACCGGAAGCACAGATACGCAGTATTTT; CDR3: CATLYSTGSTDTQYF